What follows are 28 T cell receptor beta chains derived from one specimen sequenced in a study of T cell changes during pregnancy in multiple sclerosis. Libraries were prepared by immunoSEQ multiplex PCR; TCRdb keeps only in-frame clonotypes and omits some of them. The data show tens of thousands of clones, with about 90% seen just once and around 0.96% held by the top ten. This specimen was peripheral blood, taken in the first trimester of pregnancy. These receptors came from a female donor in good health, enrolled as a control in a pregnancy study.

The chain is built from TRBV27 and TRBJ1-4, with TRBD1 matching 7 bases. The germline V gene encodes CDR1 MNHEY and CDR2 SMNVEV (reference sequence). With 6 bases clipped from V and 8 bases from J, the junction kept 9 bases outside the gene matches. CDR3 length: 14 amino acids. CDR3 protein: CASRPGTVQEKLFF. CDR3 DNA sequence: TGTGCCAGCAGGCCGGGGACAGTTCAGGAAAAACTGTTTTTT.

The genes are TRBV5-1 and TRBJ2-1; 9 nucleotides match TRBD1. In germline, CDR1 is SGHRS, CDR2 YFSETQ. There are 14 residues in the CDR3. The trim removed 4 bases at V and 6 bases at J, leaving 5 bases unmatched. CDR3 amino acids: CASSGSTGGNEQFF. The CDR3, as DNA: TGCGCCAGCAGCGGGTCGACAGGGGGCAATGAGCAGTTCTTC.

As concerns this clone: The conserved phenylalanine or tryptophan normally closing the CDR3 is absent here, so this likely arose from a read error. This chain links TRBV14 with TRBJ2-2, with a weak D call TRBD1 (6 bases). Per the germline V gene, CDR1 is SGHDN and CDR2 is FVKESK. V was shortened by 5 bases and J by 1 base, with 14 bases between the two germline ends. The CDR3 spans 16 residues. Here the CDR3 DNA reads TGTGCCAGCAGCGCCGCTCAGGGGCAGAACACCGGGGAGCTGTTTTCT. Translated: CASSAAQGQNTGELFS.

CDR3 protein: CASSFPILGGGNPDTQYF. Written as DNA, the CDR3 is TGTGCCAGCAGTTTCCCCATTTTGGGGGGGGGAAACCCAGATACGCAGTATTTT. The rearrangement links TRBV28 to TRBJ2-3, with TRBD2 identical over 7 bases. The germline CDR1 and CDR2 sequences are MDHEN and SYDVKM. V shed 3 bases and J 4 bases; nucleotides not matched to a gene: 16. The CDR3 has 18 amino acids. Full variable domain (rest looked up from reference TRBV28 and TRBJ2-3): DVKVTQSSRYLVKRTGEKVFLECVQDMDHENMFWYRQDPGLGLRLIYFSYDVKMKEKGDIPEGYSVSREKKERFSLILESASTNQTSMYLCASSFPILGGGNPDTQYFGPGTRLTVL.

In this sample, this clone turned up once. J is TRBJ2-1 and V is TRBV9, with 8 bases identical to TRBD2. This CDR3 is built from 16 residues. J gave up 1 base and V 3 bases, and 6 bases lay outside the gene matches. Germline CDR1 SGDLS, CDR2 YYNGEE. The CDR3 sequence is CASSERTSWSYNEQFF. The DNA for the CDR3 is TGTGCCAGCAGCGAGAGGACTAGCTGGTCCTACAATGAGCAGTTCTTC.

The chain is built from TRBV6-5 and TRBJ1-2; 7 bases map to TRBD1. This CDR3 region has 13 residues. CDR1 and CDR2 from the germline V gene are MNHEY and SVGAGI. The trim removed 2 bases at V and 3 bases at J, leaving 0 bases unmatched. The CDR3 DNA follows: TGTGCCAGCAGTTACGACAGGGACTATGGCTACACCTTC. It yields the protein CASSYDRDYGYTF.

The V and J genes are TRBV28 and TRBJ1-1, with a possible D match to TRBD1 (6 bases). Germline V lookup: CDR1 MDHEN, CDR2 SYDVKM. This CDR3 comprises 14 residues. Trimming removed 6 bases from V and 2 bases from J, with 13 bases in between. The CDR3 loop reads CASRQGRRNTEAFF. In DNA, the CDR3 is TGTGCCAGCAGACAGGGCCGGAGAAACACTGAAGCTTTCTTT. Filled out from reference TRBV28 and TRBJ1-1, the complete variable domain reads DVKVTQSSRYLVKRTGEKVFLECVQDMDHENMFWYRQDPGLGLRLIYFSYDVKMKEKGDIPEGYSVSREKKERFSLILESASTNQTSMYLCASRQGRRNTEAFFGQGTRLTVV.

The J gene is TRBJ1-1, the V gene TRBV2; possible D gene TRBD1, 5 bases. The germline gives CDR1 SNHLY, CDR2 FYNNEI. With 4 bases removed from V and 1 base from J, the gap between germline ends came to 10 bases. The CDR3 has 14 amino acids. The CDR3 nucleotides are TGTGCCAGCAGTGTTGGGGGGACGAACACTGAAGCTTTCTTT. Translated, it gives CASSVGGTNTEAFF.

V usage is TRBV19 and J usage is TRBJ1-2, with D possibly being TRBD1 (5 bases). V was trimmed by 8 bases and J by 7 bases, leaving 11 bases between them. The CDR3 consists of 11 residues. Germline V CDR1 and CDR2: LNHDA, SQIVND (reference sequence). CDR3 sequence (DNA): TGTGCCAGTTCTAATACAGGTGGCTACACCTTC. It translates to CASSNTGGYTF.

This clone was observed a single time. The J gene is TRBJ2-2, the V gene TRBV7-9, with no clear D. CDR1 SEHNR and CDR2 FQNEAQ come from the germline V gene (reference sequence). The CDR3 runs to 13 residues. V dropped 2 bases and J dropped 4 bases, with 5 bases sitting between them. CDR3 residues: CASSLYGTGELFF. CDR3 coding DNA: TGTGCCAGCAGCTTATACGGCACCGGGGAGCTGTTTTTT.

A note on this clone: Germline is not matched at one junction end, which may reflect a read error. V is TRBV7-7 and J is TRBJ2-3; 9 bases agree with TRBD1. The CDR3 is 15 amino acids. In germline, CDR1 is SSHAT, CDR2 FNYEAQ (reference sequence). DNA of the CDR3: TGTGCTAGCAGCTGGGGACAGGGTGGGACAGATACGCAGTATTTT. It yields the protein CASSWGQGGTDTQYF.

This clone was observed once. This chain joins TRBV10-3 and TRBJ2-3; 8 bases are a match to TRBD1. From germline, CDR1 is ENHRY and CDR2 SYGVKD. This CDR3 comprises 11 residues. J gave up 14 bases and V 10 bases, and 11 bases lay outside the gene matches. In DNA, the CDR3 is TGTGCCACCTTGGAATGGGACAGGCGGTATTTT. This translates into CATLEWDRRYF.

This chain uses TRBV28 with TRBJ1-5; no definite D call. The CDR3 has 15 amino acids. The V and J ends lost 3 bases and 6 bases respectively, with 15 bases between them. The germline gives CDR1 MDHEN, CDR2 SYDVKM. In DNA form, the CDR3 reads TGTGCCAGCAGTTTCACGGCGGGGAATGGTCAGCCCCAGCATTTT. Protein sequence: CASSFTAGNGQPQHF.

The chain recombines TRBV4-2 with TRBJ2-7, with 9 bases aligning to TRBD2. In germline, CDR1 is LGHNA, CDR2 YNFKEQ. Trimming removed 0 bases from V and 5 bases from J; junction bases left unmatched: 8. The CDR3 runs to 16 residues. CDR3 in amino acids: CASSQDRSGGANEQYF. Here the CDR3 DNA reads TGTGCCAGCAGCCAAGATCGTAGCGGGGGCGCGAACGAGCAGTACTTC.

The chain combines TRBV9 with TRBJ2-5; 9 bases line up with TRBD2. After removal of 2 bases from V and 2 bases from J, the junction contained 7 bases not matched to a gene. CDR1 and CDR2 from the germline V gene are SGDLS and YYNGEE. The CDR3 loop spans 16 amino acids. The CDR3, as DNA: TGTGCCAGCAGCGTTGGGGCGGGGGGGTCGCAAGAGACCCAGTACTTC. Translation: CASSVGAGGSQETQYF.

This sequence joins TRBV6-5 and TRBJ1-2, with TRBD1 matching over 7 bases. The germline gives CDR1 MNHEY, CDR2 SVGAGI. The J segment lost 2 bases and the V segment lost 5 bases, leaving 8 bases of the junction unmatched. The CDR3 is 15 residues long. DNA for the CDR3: TGTGCCAGCAGTAGCCAGGGACAGCAAAACTATGGCTACACCTTC. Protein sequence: CASSSQGQQNYGYTF.

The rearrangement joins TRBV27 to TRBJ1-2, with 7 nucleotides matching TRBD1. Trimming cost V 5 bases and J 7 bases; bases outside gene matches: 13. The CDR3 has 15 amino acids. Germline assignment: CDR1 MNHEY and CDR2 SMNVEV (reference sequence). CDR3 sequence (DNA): TGTGCCAGCAGTACGTCTTCTACAGGGGTGCGTGGCTACACCTTC. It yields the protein CASSTSSTGVRGYTF.

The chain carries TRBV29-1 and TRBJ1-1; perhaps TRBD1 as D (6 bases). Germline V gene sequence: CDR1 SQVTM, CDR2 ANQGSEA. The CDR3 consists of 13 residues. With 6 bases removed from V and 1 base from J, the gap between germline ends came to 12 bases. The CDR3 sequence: CSVEDRANTEAFF. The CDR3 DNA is TGCAGCGTCGAGGACAGAGCGAACACTGAAGCTTTCTTT.

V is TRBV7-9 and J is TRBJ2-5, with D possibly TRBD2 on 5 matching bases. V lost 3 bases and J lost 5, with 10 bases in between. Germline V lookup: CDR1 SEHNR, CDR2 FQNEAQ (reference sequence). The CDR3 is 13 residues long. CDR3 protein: CASSFSSLETQYF. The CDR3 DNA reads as TGTGCCAGCAGCTTTTCTAGCTTGGAGACCCAGTACTTC.

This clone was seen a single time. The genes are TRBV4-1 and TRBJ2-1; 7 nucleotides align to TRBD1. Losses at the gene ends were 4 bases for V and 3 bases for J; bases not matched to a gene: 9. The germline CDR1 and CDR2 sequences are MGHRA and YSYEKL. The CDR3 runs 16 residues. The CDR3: CASSLPGTDLYNEQFF. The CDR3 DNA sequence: TGCGCCAGCAGCCTACCCGGGACAGATCTCTACAATGAGCAGTTCTTC.

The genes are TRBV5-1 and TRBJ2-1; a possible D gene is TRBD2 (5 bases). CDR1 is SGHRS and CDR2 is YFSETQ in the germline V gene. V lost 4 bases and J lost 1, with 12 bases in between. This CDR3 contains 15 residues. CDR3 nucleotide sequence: TGCGCCAGCAGCGCCGAGGGCCGATCCTACAATGAGCAGTTCTTC. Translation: CASSAEGRSYNEQFF.

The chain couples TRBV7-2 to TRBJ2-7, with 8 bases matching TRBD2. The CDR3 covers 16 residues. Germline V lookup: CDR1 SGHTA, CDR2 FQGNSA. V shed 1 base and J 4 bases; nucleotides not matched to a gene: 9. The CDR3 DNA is TGTGCCAGCAGCTTAGGCGGTGATAGCGGGATTTACGAGCAGTACTTC. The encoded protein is CASSLGGDSGIYEQYF. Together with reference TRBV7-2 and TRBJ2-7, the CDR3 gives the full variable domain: GAGVSQSPSNKVTEKGKDVELRCDPISGHTALYWYRQSLGQGLEFLIYFQGNSAPDKSGLPSDRFSAERTGGSVSTLTIQRTQQEDSAVYLCASSLGGDSGIYEQYFGPGTRLTVT.

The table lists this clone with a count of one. CDR3 nucleotides: TGTGCCAGCAGCTCTGTATACGAGCAGTACTTC. This codes for CASSSVYEQYF. The chain combines TRBV7-9 with TRBJ2-7; D unclear. This CDR3 region has 11 residues. V was shortened by 4 bases and J by 4 bases, with 5 bases between the two germline ends. Germline CDR1 is SEHNR and CDR2 is FQNEAQ (reference sequence).

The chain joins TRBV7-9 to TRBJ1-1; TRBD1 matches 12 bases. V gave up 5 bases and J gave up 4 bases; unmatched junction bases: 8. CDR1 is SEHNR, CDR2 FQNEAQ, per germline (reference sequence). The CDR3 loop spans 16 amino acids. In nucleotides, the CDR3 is TGTGCCAGCAGCGCCGCCGGGACAGGGGGCAGCACTGAAGCTTTCTTT. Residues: CASSAAGTGGSTEAFF.

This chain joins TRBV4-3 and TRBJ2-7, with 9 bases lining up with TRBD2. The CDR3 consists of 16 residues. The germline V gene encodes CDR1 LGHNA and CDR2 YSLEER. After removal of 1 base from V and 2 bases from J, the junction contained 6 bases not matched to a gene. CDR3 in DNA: TGCGCCAGCAGCCAAGCCCCGACTAGCGGAGCCTACGAGCAGTACTTC. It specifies CASSQAPTSGAYEQYF.

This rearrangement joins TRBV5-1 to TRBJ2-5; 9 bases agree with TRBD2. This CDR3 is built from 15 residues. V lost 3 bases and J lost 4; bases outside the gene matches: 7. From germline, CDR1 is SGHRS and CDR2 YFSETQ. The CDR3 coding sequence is TGCGCCAGCAGCTCTACGCGGGGGGGCCCAGAGACCCAGTACTTC. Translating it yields CASSSTRGGPETQYF.

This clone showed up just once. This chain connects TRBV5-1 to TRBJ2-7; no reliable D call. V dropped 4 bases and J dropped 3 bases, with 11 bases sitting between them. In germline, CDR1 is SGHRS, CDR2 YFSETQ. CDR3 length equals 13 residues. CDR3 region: CASSTDTVYEQYF. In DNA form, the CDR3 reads TGCGCCAGCAGCACCGACACAGTCTACGAGCAGTACTTC.

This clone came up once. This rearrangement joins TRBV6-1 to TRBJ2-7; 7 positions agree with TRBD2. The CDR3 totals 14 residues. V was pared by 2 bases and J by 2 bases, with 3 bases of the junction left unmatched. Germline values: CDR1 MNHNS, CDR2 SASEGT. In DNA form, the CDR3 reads TGTGCCAGCAGTGAACAGGCGGGGGCCTACGAGCAGTACTTC. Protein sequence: CASSEQAGAYEQYF.